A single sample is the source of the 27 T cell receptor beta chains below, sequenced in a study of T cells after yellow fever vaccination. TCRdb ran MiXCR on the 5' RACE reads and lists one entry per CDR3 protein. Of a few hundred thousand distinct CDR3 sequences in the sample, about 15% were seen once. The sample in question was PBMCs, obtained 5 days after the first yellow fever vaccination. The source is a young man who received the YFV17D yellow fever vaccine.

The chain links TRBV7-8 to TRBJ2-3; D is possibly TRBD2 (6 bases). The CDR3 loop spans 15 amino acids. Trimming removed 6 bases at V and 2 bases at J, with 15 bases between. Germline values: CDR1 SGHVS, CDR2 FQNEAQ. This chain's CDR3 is CASRDLAYITDTQYF. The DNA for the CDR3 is TGTGCCAGCAGGGACCTAGCGTACATCACAGATACGCAGTATTTT.

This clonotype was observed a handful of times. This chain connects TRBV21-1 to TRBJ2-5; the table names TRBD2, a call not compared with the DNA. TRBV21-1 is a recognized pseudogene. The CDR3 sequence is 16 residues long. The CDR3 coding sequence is TGTGCCAGCAGCAAAGTCGGACCTTCCCTCTTGGGGTCCCAGTACTTC. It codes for CASSKVGPSLLGSQYF.

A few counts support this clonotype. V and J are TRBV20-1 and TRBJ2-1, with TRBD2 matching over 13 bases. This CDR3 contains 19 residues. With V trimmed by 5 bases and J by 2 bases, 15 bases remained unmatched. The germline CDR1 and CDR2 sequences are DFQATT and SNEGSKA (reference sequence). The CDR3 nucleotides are TGCAGTGCTCCCCAGGGCGGGACTAGCGGGGAGGGTCCCTACAATGAGCAGTTCTTC. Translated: CSAPQGGTSGEGPYNEQFF.

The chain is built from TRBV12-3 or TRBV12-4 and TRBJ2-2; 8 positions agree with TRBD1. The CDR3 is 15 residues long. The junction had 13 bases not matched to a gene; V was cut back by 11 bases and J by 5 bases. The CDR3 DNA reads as TGTGCCGCCACGGGACAGGCCATTAGGACCGGGGAGCTGTTTTTT. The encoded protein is CAATGQAIRTGELFF.

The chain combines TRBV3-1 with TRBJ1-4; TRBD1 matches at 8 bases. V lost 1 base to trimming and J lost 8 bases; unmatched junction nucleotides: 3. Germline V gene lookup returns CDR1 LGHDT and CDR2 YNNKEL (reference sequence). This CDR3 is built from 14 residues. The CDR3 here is CASSQGTGKEKLFF. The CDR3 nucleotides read TGTGCCAGCAGCCAAGGGACAGGGAAAGAAAAACTGTTTTTT.

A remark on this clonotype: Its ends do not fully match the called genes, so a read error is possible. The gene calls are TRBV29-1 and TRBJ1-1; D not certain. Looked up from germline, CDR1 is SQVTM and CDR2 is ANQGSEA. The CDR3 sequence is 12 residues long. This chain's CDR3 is CSVEGLGTEAFF. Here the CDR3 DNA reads TGCAGCGTCGAAGGACTTGGCACTGAAGCTTTCTTT.

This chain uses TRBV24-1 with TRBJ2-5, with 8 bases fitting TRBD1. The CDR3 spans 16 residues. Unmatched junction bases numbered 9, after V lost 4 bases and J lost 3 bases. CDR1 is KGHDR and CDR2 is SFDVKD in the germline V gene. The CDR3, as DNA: TGTGCCACCAGTGACGCTGGGACAGGAAGGGAAGAGACCCAGTACTTC. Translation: CATSDAGTGREETQYF.

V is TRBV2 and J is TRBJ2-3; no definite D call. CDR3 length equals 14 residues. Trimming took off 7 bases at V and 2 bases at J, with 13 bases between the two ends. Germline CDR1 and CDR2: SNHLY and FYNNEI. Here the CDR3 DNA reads TGTGCCAGCATTCTCCGCCTGACCACAGATACGCAGTATTTT. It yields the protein CASILRLTTDTQYF.

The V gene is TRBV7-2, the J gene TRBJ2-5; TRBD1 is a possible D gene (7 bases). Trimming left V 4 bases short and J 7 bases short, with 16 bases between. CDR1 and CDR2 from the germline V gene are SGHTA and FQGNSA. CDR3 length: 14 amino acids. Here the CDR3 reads CASSSLEGAVTQYF. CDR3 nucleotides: TGTGCCAGCAGCTCCCTGGAGGGGGCGGTGACCCAGTACTTC.

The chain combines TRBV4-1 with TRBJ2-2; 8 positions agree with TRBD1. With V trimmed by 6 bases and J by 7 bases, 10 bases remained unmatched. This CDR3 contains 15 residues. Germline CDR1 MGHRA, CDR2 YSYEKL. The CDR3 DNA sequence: TGCGCCAGCAGTCATTCAGGGGGCTTGAGCGGGGAGCTGTTTTTT. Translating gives CASSHSGGLSGELFF.

The CDR3 sequence is CASSGAVGNQPQHF. CDR3 nucleotides: TGTGCCAGCAGCGGTGCGGTGGGCAATCAGCCCCAGCATTTT. This rearrangement joins TRBV9 to TRBJ1-5; D not certain. Deletions cut 3 bases from V and 2 bases from J, with 9 bases between. CDR1 SGDLS and CDR2 YYNGEE come from the germline V gene. This CDR3 has 14 residues.

This CDR3 reads CASSLTGRVRYF. The CDR3 nucleotides read TGTGCCAGCAGCTTGACAGGGCGGGTTCGGTATTTT. The chain combines TRBV7-8 with TRBJ2-3; TRBD1 aligns across 7 bases. Trimming removed 3 bases from V and 14 bases from J; junction bases left unmatched: 8. This CDR3 region has 12 residues. Germline CDR1 SGHVS, CDR2 FQNEAQ. The full variable domain, completed using reference TRBV7-8 and TRBJ2-3, is GAGVSQSPRYKVAKRGQDVALRCDPISGHVSLFWYQQALGQGPEFLTYFQNEAQLDKSGLPSDRFFAERPEGSVSTLKIQRTQQEDSAVYLCASSLTGRVRYFGPGTRLTVL.

The chain's CDR3 is CASKGGGHHNEQFF. CDR3 in DNA: TGTGCCAGCAAAGGCGGGGGGCACCACAATGAGCAGTTCTTC. The chain combines TRBV12-3 or TRBV12-4 with TRBJ2-1; TRBD2 agrees at 8 bases. The V gene end was trimmed by 7 bases and the J gene end by 5 bases; junction bases not matched to a gene: 7. The CDR3 covers 14 residues.

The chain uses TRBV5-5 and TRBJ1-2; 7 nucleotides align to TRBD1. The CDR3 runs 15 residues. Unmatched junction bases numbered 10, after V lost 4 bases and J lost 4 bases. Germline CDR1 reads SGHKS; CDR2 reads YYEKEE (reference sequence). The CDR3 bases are TGTGCCAGCAGCCGCCCGGGACAGTACCGCTATGGCTACACCTTC. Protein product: CASSRPGQYRYGYTF.

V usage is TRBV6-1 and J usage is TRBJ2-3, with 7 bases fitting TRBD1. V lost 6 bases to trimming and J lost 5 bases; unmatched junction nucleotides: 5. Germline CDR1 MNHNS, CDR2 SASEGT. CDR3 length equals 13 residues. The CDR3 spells CASRVTGVDTQYF. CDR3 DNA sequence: TGTGCCAGCAGAGTTACAGGGGTAGATACGCAGTATTTT.

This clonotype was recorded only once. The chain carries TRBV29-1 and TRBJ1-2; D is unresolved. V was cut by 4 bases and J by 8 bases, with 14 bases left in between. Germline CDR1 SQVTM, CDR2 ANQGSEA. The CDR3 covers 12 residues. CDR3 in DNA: TGCAGCGTTGGGCGTGTGGCGCAGGGCTACACCTTC. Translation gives CSVGRVAQGYTF.

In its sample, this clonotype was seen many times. The CDR3 loop reads CASRSAGTSQETQYF. Written as DNA, the CDR3 is TGCGCCAGCAGAAGTGCGGGGACGTCACAAGAGACCCAGTACTTC. This chain connects TRBV5-1 to TRBJ2-5, with a tentative D call TRBD2 (6 bases). CDR3 length equals 15 residues. V was shortened by 5 bases and J by 2 bases, with 16 bases between the two germline ends. Germline-derived CDR1 and CDR2 are SGHRS and YFSETQ.

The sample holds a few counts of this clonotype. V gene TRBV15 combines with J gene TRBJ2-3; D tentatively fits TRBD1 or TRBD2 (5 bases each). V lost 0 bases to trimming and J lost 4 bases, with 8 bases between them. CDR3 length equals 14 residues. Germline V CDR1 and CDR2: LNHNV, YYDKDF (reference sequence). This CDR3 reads CATSRDPGPDTQYF. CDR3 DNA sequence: TGTGCCACCAGCAGAGATCCGGGGCCAGATACGCAGTATTTT.

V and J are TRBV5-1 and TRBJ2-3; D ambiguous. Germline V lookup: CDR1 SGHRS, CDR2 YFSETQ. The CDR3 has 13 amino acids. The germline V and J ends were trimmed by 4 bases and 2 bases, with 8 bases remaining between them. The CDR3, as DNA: TGCGCCAGCAGCACCCAGGACACAGATACGCAGTATTTT. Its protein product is CASSTQDTDTQYF.

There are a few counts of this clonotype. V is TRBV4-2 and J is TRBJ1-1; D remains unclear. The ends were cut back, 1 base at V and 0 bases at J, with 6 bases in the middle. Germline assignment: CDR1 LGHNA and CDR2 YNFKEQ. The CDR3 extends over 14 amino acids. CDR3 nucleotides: TGTGCCAGCAGCCAAGCGACGGTGAACACTGAAGCTTTCTTT. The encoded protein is CASSQATVNTEAFF.

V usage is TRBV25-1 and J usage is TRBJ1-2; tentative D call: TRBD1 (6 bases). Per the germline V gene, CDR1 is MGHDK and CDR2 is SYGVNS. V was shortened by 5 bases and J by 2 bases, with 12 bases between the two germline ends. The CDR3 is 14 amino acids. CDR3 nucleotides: TGTGCCAGCAGTAGGCGGGGGGCGAACTATGGCTACACCTTC. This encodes CASSRRGANYGYTF.

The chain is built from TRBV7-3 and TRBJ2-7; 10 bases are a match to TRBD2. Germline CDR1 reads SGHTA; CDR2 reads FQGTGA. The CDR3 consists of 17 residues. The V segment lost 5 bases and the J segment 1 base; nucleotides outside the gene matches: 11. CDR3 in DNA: TGTGCCAGCAGCCCGATACTCCTAGCGGGGGAGTCCTACGAGCAGTACGTC. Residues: CASSPILLAGESYEQYV.

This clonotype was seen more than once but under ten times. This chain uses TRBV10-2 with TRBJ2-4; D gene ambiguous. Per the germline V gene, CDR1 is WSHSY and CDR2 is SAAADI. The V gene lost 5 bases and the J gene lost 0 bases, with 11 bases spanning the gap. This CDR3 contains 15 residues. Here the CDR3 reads CASSTTEIAKNIQYF. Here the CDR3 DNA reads TGCGCCAGCAGTACAACCGAGATAGCCAAAAACATTCAGTACTTC.

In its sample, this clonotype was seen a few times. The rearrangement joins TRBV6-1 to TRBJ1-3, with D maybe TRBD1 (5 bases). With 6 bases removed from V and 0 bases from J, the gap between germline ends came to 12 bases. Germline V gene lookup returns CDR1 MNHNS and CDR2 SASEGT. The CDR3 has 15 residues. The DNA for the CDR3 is TGTGCCAGCAGGCCGGGGCCCTTCTCTGGAAACACCATATATTTT. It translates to CASRPGPFSGNTIYF.

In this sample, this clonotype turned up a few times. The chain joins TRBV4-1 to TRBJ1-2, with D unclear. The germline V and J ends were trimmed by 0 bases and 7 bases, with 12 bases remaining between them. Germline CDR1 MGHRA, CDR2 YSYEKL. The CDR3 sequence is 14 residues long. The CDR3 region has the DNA TGCGCCAGCAGCCAAGATCTGTGGCAGGCTGGCTACACCTTC. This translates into CASSQDLWQAGYTF.

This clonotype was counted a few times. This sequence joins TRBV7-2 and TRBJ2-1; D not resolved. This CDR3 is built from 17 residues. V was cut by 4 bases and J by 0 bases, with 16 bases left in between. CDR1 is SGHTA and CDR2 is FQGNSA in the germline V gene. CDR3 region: CASSYPFGRSSYNEQFF. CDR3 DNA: TGTGCCAGCAGCTACCCTTTTGGCCGGAGCTCCTACAATGAGCAGTTCTTC.

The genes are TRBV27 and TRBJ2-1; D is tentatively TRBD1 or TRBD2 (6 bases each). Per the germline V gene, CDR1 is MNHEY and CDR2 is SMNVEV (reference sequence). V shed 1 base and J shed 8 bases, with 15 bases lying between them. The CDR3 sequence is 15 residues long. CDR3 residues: CASSLWGAKSHEQFF. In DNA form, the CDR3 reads TGTGCCAGCAGTTTATGGGGGGCGAAATCCCATGAGCAGTTCTTC.